Each of the 2 T cell receptor beta chains below was sequenced from the same sample in a study of CD8 T cells in ankylosing spondylitis. TCRdb independently ran MiXCR on the 5' RACE reads; one entry per CDR3 protein. The data hold about 360,000 distinct CDR3 sequences, with 20% observed a single time. The sample comprised blood, either unsorted or a sorted T cell fraction (not recorded which). The receptors derive from a male donor with ankylosing spondylitis or in good health (not recorded which).

This clonotype has only a few counts. The J gene is TRBJ1-5, the V gene TRBV19, with D possibly matching TRBD1 (5 bases). The germline gives CDR1 LNHDA, CDR2 SQIVND (reference sequence). V dropped 6 bases and J dropped 2 bases, with 20 bases sitting between them. The CDR3 is 17 residues long. The chain's CDR3 is CASRVDIWGQGNQPQHF. The CDR3, as DNA: TGTGCCAGTAGAGTGGACATATGGGGTCAGGGCAATCAGCCCCAGCATTTT.

The V and J genes are TRBV7-9 and TRBJ2-3, with 8 nucleotides matching TRBD2. Trimming at V came to 5 bases and at J to 4 bases, leaving 5 bases not matched to a gene. The length of the CDR3 is 14 residues. Germline V lookup: CDR1 SEHNR, CDR2 FQNEAQ (reference sequence). The CDR3 DNA follows: TGTGCCAGCAGCCCCGGGACTAGGTCAGATACGCAGTATTTT. Translated, it gives CASSPGTRSDTQYF.